A selection of T cell receptor beta chains follows, all from one sample in a study of T cell changes during pregnancy in multiple sclerosis. Sequencing used immunoSEQ multiplex PCR; TCRdb keeps in-frame clones, though not all of them. The table shows some 69,000 clones, with 90% to 95% occurring only once. Sequences were derived from peripheral blood, sampled in the second trimester of pregnancy. All receptors come from a female donor in good health, enrolled as a control in a pregnancy study. Each CDR3 is given with its conserved first and last residue. Fields, in order: V gene, CDR3 protein.

>TRBV18
CASSRTGGVDQPQHF
>TRBV27
CASSPGGRYGYTF
>TRBV5-4
CASSGGVAYNSPLHF
>TRBV5-6
CASSGQGSDTEAFF
>TRBV11-3
CASSLGPHNEQFF
>TRBV10-1
CASSDRDSYEQYF
>TRBV23-1
CASSRGSSGNTIYF
>TRBV5-1
CASSLEEQSTDTQYF
>TRBV4-3
CASSQEGWTGGTYEQYF
>TRBV7-3
CASSRGGTGANVLTF
>TRBV4-1
CASSYLAGGGNEQFF
>TRBV4-3
CASSQARGDTGELFF
>TRBV10-3
CASSGGRNQPQHF
>TRBV18
CASSPRLAGSYNEQFF